This T cell receptor (beta chain) was recovered during a study of identical twins. Whole-study findings and limits: Not following the same donors, the study drew its conclusions from cross-sectional statistical analysis.

TCRdb analysed the 5' RACE reads with MiXCR anew, one entry per CDR3 protein. The table lists some 760,000 distinct CDR3 sequences, about 20% of them singletons, with less than 15% in the top ten. About this clonotype: The antigen remains unidentified.

The junction had 3 bases not matched to a gene; V was cut back by 4 bases and J by 0 bases. CDR1 and CDR2 (germline): MGHRA, YSYEKL. This CDR3 is built from 16 residues. The sample was also linked to a second study, of T cells expressing NK-cell markers.

The rearrangement links TRBV4-1 to TRBJ2-6, with TRBD1 identical over 7 bases. The receptor was isolated from a woman aged 18-29 years in good health. Sequenced material: PBMCs. CDR3 bases: TGCGCCAGCAGCCGGAGGACAGGCTCTGGGGCCAACGTCCTGACTTTC. This gives the protein CASSRRTGSGANVLTF.